This TCR beta chain was captured by sequencing in a study of T cells in localized non-small cell lung cancer. Sequencing was performed with immunoSEQ multiplex PCR; in TCRdb, only in-frame clones are kept and a portion is missing. The table has 75,000 to 85,000 clones, around 80% seen once; the top ten hold about a tenth. The V gene's germline CDR1 is MDHEN and CDR2 SYDVKM. V was clipped by 5 bases and J by 4 bases; unmatched bases: 6. The CDR3 has 14 residues. General study points: Sequencing, confined to only one tumor region, leaves heterogeneity possible. Highest T cell clonality was seen in uninvolved adjacent lung, surpassing that measured in tumor. A raised T cell density in blood coincided with lengthier overall survival. Adjacent lung had a median roughly 53 of the 100 largest tumor clones.

In regard to this clone: Its target is unknown.

The sequencing here drew on peripheral blood, taken before any cancer treatment. This receptor was obtained from a female donor of 60 years or more with stage I lung adenocarcinoma. This chain links TRBV28 with TRBJ1-1; 8 nucleotides match TRBD1. DNA of the CDR3: TGTGCCAGCAGTACAGGGGGTTCCCGCACTGAAGCTTTCTTT. Protein sequence: CASSTGGSRTEAFF.